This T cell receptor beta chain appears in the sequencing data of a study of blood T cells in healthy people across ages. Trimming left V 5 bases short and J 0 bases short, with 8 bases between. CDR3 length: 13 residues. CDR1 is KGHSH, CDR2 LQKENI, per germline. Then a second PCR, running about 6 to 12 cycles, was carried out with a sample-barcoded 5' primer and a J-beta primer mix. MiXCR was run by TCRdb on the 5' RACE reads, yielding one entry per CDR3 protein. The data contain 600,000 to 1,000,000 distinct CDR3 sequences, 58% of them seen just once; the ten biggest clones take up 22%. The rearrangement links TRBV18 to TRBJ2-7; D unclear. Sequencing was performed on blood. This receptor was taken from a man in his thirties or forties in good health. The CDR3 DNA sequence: TGTGCCAGCTCAGCGACCGACTCCTACGAGCAGTACTTC. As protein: CASSATDSYEQYF.